The clone carrying this T cell receptor beta chain was picked up many times. V was clipped by 5 bases and J by 0 bases; unmatched bases: 8. The V gene's germline CDR1 is LGHDT and CDR2 YNNKEL (reference sequence). This CDR3 is built from 17 residues. Clones were read by immunoSEQ multiplex PCR, and TCRdb kept only the in-frame ones, dropping some. The sample shows roughly 360,000 clones, roughly 86% of them seen only once. The source of the sample is a study of blood T cell repertoires in COVID-19. This TCR was sampled from a human donor with acute or convalescent COVID-19. The donor label of this sample is uncertain. This rearrangement joins TRBV3-1 (or the pseudogene TRBV3-2) to TRBJ1-4, with TRBD1 matching over 8 bases. Sequencing was carried out using peripheral blood. Here the CDR3 DNA reads TGTGCCAGCAGCGATACAGGGGGGATAGCAACTAATGAAAAACTGTTTTTT. Its translation: CASSDTGGIATNEKLFF.